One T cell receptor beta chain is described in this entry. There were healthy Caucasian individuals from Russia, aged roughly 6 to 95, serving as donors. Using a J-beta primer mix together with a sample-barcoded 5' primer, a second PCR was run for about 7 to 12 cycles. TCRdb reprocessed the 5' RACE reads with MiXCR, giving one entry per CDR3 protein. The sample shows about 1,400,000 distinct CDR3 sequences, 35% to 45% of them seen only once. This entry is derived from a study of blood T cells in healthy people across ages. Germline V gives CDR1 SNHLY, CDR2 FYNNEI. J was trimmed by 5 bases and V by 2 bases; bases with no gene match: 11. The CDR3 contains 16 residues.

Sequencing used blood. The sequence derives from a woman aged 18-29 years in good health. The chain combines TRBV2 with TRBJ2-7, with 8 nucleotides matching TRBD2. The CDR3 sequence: CASSEPWASGSDEQYF. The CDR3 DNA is TGTGCCAGCAGTGAACCCTGGGCTAGCGGGTCCGACGAGCAGTACTTC.